These T cell receptor beta chains were read from a single sample in a study of PD-1 blockade in classical Hodgkin lymphoma. Repertoires were generated with immunoSEQ multiplex PCR, while TCRdb's copy carries only in-frame clones and drops some. This table holds about 44,000 clones, 66% found once. Sequencing used peripheral blood mononuclear cells (PBMCs), obtained before the fourth cycle of nivolumab. The receptor source for this set is a human donor with classical Hodgkin lymphoma. Each CDR3 is given without its conserved first and last residue. The D gene is left open where the match is weak.

d_gene	v_gene	j_gene	CDR3aa
.	TRBV7-2	TRBJ2-2	ASSLSAGALAGELF
.	TRBV14	TRBJ2-7	ASSHSEQY
TRBD1	TRBV2	TRBJ2-6	ASGQGESGANVLT
TRBD1	TRBV7-9	TRBJ2-7	ASSSVPGQGPYEQY
.	TRBV19	TRBJ2-7	ASSVKGGFLVEQY
TRBD2	TRBV10-3	TRBJ2-7	AMEGLAGDYEQY
.	TRBV4-3	TRBJ1-2	ASSQVLAGEPYGYT
.	TRBV5-1	TRBJ1-4	ASSPEAQLNEKLF
TRBD2	TRBV19	TRBJ2-1	ASSPPKTSGVHEQF
.	TRBV30	TRBJ2-6	AWRPQGTLPASGANVLT
.	TRBV19	TRBJ1-1	ASSGPLNTEAF
TRBD2	TRBV4-2	TRBJ2-1	ASSQGDSGRNEQF
TRBD2	TRBV6-5	TRBJ2-7	ASSRLAGNTYEQY
.	TRBV19	TRBJ2-7	ASSILRGSSYEQY
.	TRBV9	TRBJ2-2	ASSTAPQTGELF
.	TRBV5-7	TRBJ1-2	ASSPTDDYGYT
.	TRBV5-8	TRBJ1-1	ASSRGLGRGLVLEAF
.	TRBV6-6	TRBJ2-7	ASSYAPRDEQY
TRBD2	TRBV6-1	TRBJ2-1	ASSESLAGESRQF
.	TRBV4-3	TRBJ2-7	ASSQDFRDGVEQY
.	TRBV5-1	TRBJ2-2	ASSLQDRSNTGELF
.	TRBV6-5	TRBJ2-7	ASSYRGEGHHEQY
.	TRBV7-9	TRBJ2-5	ASSATGTLQETQY
.	TRBV6-5	TRBJ1-4	AVGGLANEKLF
TRBD2	TRBV4-1	TRBJ2-2	ASRPGLADLMGGELF
.	TRBV6-6	TRBJ2-2	ASSYSGGTNTGELF
.	TRBV12-5	TRBJ2-3	ASGYSSARTDTQY
.	TRBV15	TRBJ1-5	ATSREDGPGSNQPQH
TRBD2	TRBV9	TRBJ2-1	ASSGTSGTYNEQF
TRBD1	TRBV5-1	TRBJ2-2	ASSWQGDTGELF
.	TRBV28	TRBJ2-2	ASTPPPAHNTGELF
.	TRBV6-5	TRBJ2-2	ASRTGIWGTGELF
.	TRBV19	TRBJ1-5	ASTGTELRQPQH
.	TRBV29-1	TRBJ2-5	STSGSGTGQETQY
.	TRBV19	TRBJ2-7	ASSDPGESSYEQY
.	TRBV4-3	TRBJ2-2	ASSQGFSYTGELF
.	TRBV19	TRBJ2-7	ASSIWGNYEQY
.	TRBV5-1	TRBJ2-5	ASSSGPGETQY
TRBD1	TRBV29-1	TRBJ1-1	SVAPLWDRATEAF
TRBD1	TRBV6-6	TRBJ2-7	ASTDRDISYEQY
TRBD1	TRBV28	TRBJ1-3	ASTPWGTESISSGNTIY
.	TRBV7-2	TRBJ1-4	ASSFGAAFNEKLF
.	TRBV5-1	TRBJ1-3	ASSLGRGGKTGNTIY
.	TRBV6-5	TRBJ1-6	ASAITELQNSPLH
.	TRBV18	TRBJ2-6	ASSADSGANVLT
.	TRBV27	TRBJ2-7	ASSFRADYEQY
TRBD1	TRBV28	TRBJ1-5	ASRDRVYQPQH
.	TRBV5-1	TRBJ1-2	ASSLAQYGYT
.	TRBV7-8	TRBJ2-3	ASSLRTREKAADTQY
.	TRBV11-2	TRBJ1-3	ASSFSGSSGNTIY
.	TRBV25-1	TRBJ2-4	ASSEQGRTKNIQY
TRBD2	TRBV7-2	TRBJ2-1	ASSLKSGGTYNEQF
TRBD1	TRBV6-5	TRBJ2-5	ASSYRGTGQAGQY